The T cell receptor beta chain under discussion was sequenced for a study of cytomegalovirus exposure and HLA in healthy donors. General study points: Reportedly, HLA-A and HLA-B alleles of most subjects were accurately predicted from TCR beta. Earlier analysis looked at TCR beta V segments, and most were productive about 90% or about 30% of the time. It was shown in a later analysis that HLA-associated TCR beta chains were more clonally expanded than other, equally common chains.

The CDR3 is 13 amino acids. Deletions cut 8 bases from V and 5 bases from J, with 15 bases between. Germline-derived CDR1 and CDR2 are MDHEN and SYDVKM. About this clone itself: Its antigen is unidentified.

Use of 60 Vbeta and 13 Jbeta primers characterized the PCR. Using immunoSEQ multiplex PCR, the repertoire was profiled, and TCRdb retains in-frame clones only, with some absent. The repertoire holds roughly 78,000 clones, about 64% seen once, with over 5.5% in the top ten. The chain joins TRBV28 to TRBJ1-1; D ambiguous. The sequence derives from a man younger than 40 in good health and CMV-seropositive. The material sequenced was PBMCs. CDR3 DNA: TGTGCCAGCGCGGATACAAGAGGGACTGAAGCTTTCTTT. This translates into CASADTRGTEAFF.